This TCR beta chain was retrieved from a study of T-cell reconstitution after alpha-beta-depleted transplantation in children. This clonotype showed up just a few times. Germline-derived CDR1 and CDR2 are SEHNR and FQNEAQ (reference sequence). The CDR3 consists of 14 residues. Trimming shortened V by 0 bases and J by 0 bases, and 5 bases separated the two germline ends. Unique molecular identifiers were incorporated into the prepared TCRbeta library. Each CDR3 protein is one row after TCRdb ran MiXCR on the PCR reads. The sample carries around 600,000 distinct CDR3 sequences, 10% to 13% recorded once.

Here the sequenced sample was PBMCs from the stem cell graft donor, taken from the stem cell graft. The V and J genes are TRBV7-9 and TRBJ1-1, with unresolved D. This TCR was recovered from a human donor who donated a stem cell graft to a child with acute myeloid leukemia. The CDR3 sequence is CASSLADVNTEAFF. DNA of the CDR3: TGTGCCAGCAGCTTAGCCGACGTGAACACTGAAGCTTTCTTT. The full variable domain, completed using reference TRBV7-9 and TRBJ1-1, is DTGVSQNPRHKITKRGQNVTFRCDPISEHNRLYWYRQTLGQGPEFLTYFQNEAQLEKSRLLSDRFSAERPKGSFSTLEIQRTEQGDSAMYLCASSLADVNTEAFFGQGTRLTVV.